The 5 T cell receptor beta chains presented below share a single source sample, sequenced in a study of monozygotic twins with inflammatory bowel disease. Following a re-call of the 5' RACE reads, TCRdb has one entry per CDR3 protein and lacks DNA. This sample's table has approximately 200,000 distinct CDR3 sequences. The sequencing sample was made of blood. The receptors stem from a human donor with ulcerative colitis or Crohn's disease, or a healthy co-twin of an affected twin (not recorded which).

The rearrangement links TRBV6-6 to TRBJ2-7; absent DNA, TCRdb's TRBD1 call cannot be checked. The CDR3 covers 13 residues. Germline CDR1 is MNHNY and CDR2 is SVGAGI (reference sequence). The CDR3 is CASRLPGAYEQYF.

The chain has TRBV11-2 and TRBJ2-7; the D gene TCRdb calls, TRBD2, cannot be checked with no DNA. The length of the CDR3 is 16 residues. The germline V gene has CDR1 SGHAT and CDR2 FQNNGV. CDR3 region: CANGQSRSIHNSRQYF.

The genes are TRBV24-1 and TRBJ2-5; there is no DNA to check the TCRdb D call of TRBD1. Per the germline V gene, CDR1 is KGHDR and CDR2 is SFDVKD. The CDR3 has 15 amino acids. The CDR3 spells CATSDDRGAAETQYF.

The chain carries TRBV29-1 and TRBJ2-3; without DNA, the TCRdb call of TRBD1 cannot be checked. This CDR3 is built from 14 residues. In germline, CDR1 is SQVTM, CDR2 ANQGSEA. The CDR3 loop reads CSVGQGSSTDTQYF.

CDR3 protein: CSVSRTSNTEAFF. The chain links TRBV29-1 to TRBJ1-1. Germline V gene sequence: CDR1 SQVTM, CDR2 ANQGSEA. This CDR3 contains 13 residues.